This is a list of T cell receptor beta chains from one sample in a study of T cell responses to AZD1222 COVID-19 vaccine. Clones were read by immunoSEQ multiplex PCR, and TCRdb kept only the in-frame ones, dropping some. The profile shows roughly 200,000 clones, roughly 94% of them singletons. Here the sequenced sample was peripheral blood, taken 28 days after the second dose of the MenACWY control vaccine. These receptors were collected from an adult who received the MenACWY meningococcal vaccine as a control. Both conserved end residues are part of each CDR3. D genes are given only for firm matches. Clone size is stated in some rows and not others, as once, few, many or a class when expanded.

CDR3 protein	CDR3 DNA	J gene	D gene	clone size	V gene
CAITPGPTNTGELFF	TGTGCCATCACCCCCGGACCGACAAACACCGGGGAGCTGTTTTTT	TRBJ2-2	NA	once	TRBV10-3
CASMAGGRNEQFF	TGTGCCAGTATGGCGGGGGGCCGCAATGAGCAGTTCTTC	TRBJ2-1	TRBD2	NA	TRBV19
CAINTGSYSGANVLTF	TGTGCCATCAATACCGGGTCCTATTCTGGGGCCAACGTCCTGACTTTC	TRBJ2-6	NA	NA	TRBV10-3
CASSLALSSNTEAFF	TGTGCCAGCAGCTTAGCGCTGTCGTCGAACACTGAAGCTTTCTTT	TRBJ1-1	NA	NA	TRBV7-2
CASSRFGGGDGGYTF	TGTGCCAGTAGTAGGTTTGGAGGCGGGGATGGCGGCTACACCTTC	TRBJ1-2	NA	NA	TRBV19
CASSEVGKNTEAFF	TGTGCCAGCAGTGAGGTAGGCAAAAACACTGAAGCTTTCTTT	TRBJ1-1	NA	NA	TRBV2
CASGGHGELFF	TGTGCCAGCGGGGGCCACGGGGAGCTGTTTTTT	TRBJ2-2	NA	NA	TRBV9
CASSPLGQGVSYEQYF	TGTGCCAGCTCACCACTGGGACAGGGGGTCTCCTACGAGCAGTACTTC	TRBJ2-7	TRBD1	NA	TRBV18
CASSVGGDTEAFF	TGTGCCAGCAGCGTAGGCGGGGACACTGAAGCTTTCTTT	TRBJ1-1	NA	NA	TRBV9
CASSKGDTGYEQYF	TGCGCCAGCAGCAAAGGGGACACCGGCTACGAGCAGTACTTC	TRBJ2-7	NA	once	TRBV5-1
CASSRQSSWGPLHF	TGTGCCAGCAGCAGACAGAGCTCTTGGGGACCCCTCCACTTT	TRBJ1-6	NA	once	TRBV6-5
CASSRSPDVFSSYEQYF	TGTGCCAGCAGCCGAAGTCCGGACGTTTTCAGCTCCTACGAGCAGTACTTC	TRBJ2-7	NA	NA	TRBV7-8
CASSLPRAGNQPQHF	TGTGCCAGCAGTTTACCCAGGGCAGGAAATCAGCCCCAGCATTTT	TRBJ1-5	NA	NA	TRBV28
CASSPGGTYEQYF	TGCGCCAGCAGCCCTGGAGGGACCTACGAGCAGTACTTC	TRBJ2-7	NA	NA	TRBV5-1
CASIVSDGTGELFF	TGTGCCAGTATCGTCTCGGACGGGACGGGGGAGCTGTTTTTT	TRBJ2-2	NA	NA	TRBV19
CASSYSKWGPQHF	TGTGCCAGCAGTTACTCGAAATGGGGTCCCCAGCATTTT	TRBJ1-5	NA	NA	TRBV6-2/TRBV6-3
CASSFYREGGYTF	TGTGCCAGCAGTTTCTACAGGGAGGGGGGCTACACCTTC	TRBJ1-2	NA	NA	TRBV28
CASSAWTGLGNEQYF	TGTGCCAGCAGCGCCTGGACAGGGCTTGGAAACGAGCAGTACTTC	TRBJ2-7	TRBD1	NA	TRBV5-4
CASSPSVWGADEKLFF	TGTGCCAGCAGCCCCTCGGTGTGGGGCGCCGATGAAAAACTGTTTTTT	TRBJ1-4	NA	NA	TRBV14
CASSPGGVETQYF	TGTGCCAGCAGCCCGGGCGGGGTTGAGACCCAGTACTTC	TRBJ2-5	NA	NA	TRBV7-8
CASSGQGYSGNTIYF	TGTGCCAGCAGTGGTCAGGGTTACTCTGGAAACACCATATATTTT	TRBJ1-3	NA	NA	TRBV27
CASSEYTVWGTQYF	TGTGCCAGCAGTGAATACACGGTTTGGGGCACGCAGTATTTT	TRBJ2-3	NA	NA	TRBV6-1
CASSFFGNQPQHF	TGTGCCAGCAGCTTCTTTGGTAACCAGCCCCAGCATTTT	TRBJ1-5	NA	NA	TRBV7-8
CASTHDRSSYNEQFF	TGTGCCAGTACCCATGACAGGAGCTCCTACAATGAGCAGTTCTTC	TRBJ2-1	NA	once	TRBV19
CASSADRGHNEQFF	TGTGCCAGCAGTGCGGACAGGGGCCACAATGAGCAGTTCTTC	TRBJ2-1	TRBD1	NA	TRBV6-6
CASSLGQGIDEQYF	TGTGCCAGCAGCTTAGGACAGGGGATAGACGAGCAGTACTTC	TRBJ2-7	TRBD1	NA	TRBV7-9
CASSLAGRFDEQFF	TGCGCCAGCAGCTTGGCCGGGCGCTTTGATGAGCAGTTCTTC	TRBJ2-1	NA	NA	TRBV5-1
CASSEEWGELFF	TGTGCCAGCAGCGAGGAATGGGGGGAGCTGTTTTTT	TRBJ2-2	NA	NA	TRBV9
CASKGGYNEKLFF	TGTGCCAGCAAAGGTGGATATAATGAAAAACTGTTTTTT	TRBJ1-4	NA	once	TRBV27
CASSHRIISGDRNTQYF	TGTGCCAGCAGCCACCGGATAATTAGCGGGGACCGGAATACGCAGTATTTT	TRBJ2-3	TRBD2	NA	TRBV13
CAWMIWKQGMNTEAFF	TGTGCCTGGATGATATGGAAACAGGGCATGAACACTGAAGCTTTCTTT	TRBJ1-1	NA	NA	TRBV30
CASSLAYTGLAGDSYEQYF	TGTGCCAGCAGCTTAGCTTATACAGGACTAGCGGGAGACTCCTACGAGCAGTACTTC	TRBJ2-7	TRBD2	once	TRBV7-2
CASSFTTGTGVEQYF	TGTGCCAGCAGTTTCACAACCGGGACAGGGGTTGAGCAGTACTTC	TRBJ2-7	TRBD1	NA	TRBV7-8
CASSDLGQGLDETQYF	TGTGCCAGCAGCGATCTCGGACAGGGTCTCGACGAGACCCAGTACTTC	TRBJ2-5	TRBD1	NA	TRBV7-9
CASSQGSRGPQHF	TGTGCCAGCAGCCAAGGGTCCAGAGGGCCCCAGCATTTT	TRBJ1-5	NA	NA	TRBV28
CASSVNPNEETQYF	TGTGCCAGCAGCGTAAATCCGAATGAAGAGACCCAGTACTTC	TRBJ2-5	NA	NA	TRBV9